Sequencing of this T cell receptor delta chain was carried out in a study of gamma-delta T cells after stem cell transplantation. TCRdb re-analyzed the RT-PCR reads via CATT. The sample contains 5,500 to 7,000 delta-chain clones, around a quarter of which appear only once. Material for sequencing was gamma-delta T cells. This sequence originates from a human donor. It is not recorded whose cells these are; they may come from a transplant donor.

DNA of the CDR3: TGTGCCTGTGACCCACTGGGACACACCGATAAACTCATCTTT. Translating gives CACDPLGHTDKLIF. J is TRDJ1 and V is TRDV2, with D possibly matching TRDD3 (6 bases). The CDR3 totals 14 residues. Germline V gene data show CDR1 as GEAIGNYY and CDR2 as EKD. Trimming cost V 3 bases and J 0 bases, with 10 bases left between them.